The clone carrying this TCR beta chain has at least ten counts. Its antigen is still unknown. Losses at the gene ends were 6 bases for V and 2 bases for J; bases not matched to a gene: 3. The germline V gene encodes CDR1 MNHEY and CDR2 SVGAGI. There are 13 residues in the CDR3. The data were obtained in a study of Graves' ophthalmopathy and Graves' hyperthyroidism. PBMCs came from roughly 9.2 ml of fresh peripheral blood. RNA transcripts provided the template for amplifying TCR beta CDR3 regions. The library came from an HTBI-primed first-round RT-PCR and a second-round multiplex PCR. TCRdb redid the calling of the multiplex PCR reads with MiXCR, one entry per CDR3 protein. Of 400,000 to 450,000 distinct CDR3 sequences listed, under 25% are singletons. General study results and limits: The model's prediction of ophthalmopathy progression had 65% to 71% sensitivity and roughly 77% specificity. Blood shared most expanded thyroid clonotypes above 0.001 frequency. A model built from 13 signatures distinguished ophthalmopathy from stable hyperthyroidism with about 86% sensitivity and approximately 82% specificity.

The sample comprised peripheral blood. V is TRBV6-5 and J is TRBJ2-7; 8 bases match TRBD1. The TCR sequence derives from a woman under 30 with stable Graves' hyperthyroidism. Here the CDR3 reads CASRGTGAYEQYF. The DNA for the CDR3 is TGTGCCAGCAGGGGGACAGGAGCCTACGAGCAGTACTTC.